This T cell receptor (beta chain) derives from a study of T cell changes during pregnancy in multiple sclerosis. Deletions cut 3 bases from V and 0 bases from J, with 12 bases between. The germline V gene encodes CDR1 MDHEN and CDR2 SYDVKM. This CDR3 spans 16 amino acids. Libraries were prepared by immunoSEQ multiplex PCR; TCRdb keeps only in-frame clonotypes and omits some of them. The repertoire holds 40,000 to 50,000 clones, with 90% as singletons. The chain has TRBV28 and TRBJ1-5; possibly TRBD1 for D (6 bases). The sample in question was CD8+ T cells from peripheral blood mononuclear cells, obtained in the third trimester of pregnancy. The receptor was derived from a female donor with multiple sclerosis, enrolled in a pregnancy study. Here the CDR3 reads CASSFPSGDSNQPQHF. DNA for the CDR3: TGTGCCAGCAGTTTCCCCTCAGGGGATAGCAATCAGCCCCAGCATTTT.